A single sample is the source of the 4 T cell receptor beta chains below, sequenced in a study of cytomegalovirus exposure and HLA in healthy donors. Primers for the PCR totalled 60 Vbeta and 13 Jbeta. The protocol was immunoSEQ multiplex PCR, while the TCRdb copy is restricted to in-frame clones and leaves out a portion. The profile shows more than 110,000 clones, approximately 77% of them singletons. Sequencing input: PBMCs. All receptors derive from a woman aged 45-60 years in good health and CMV-seronegative.

This chain uses TRBV2 with TRBJ1-1; no definite D call. With 7 bases removed from V and 10 bases from J, the gap between germline ends came to 13 bases. CDR3 length equals 11 residues. Germline V gene sequence: CDR1 SNHLY, CDR2 FYNNEI. This CDR3 is CASTAEGRAFF. CDR3 sequence (DNA): TGTGCCAGCACCGCCGAGGGTCGAGCTTTCTTT.

This chain joins TRBV4-2 and TRBJ2-7, with 15 positions matching TRBD2. The germline CDR1 and CDR2 sequences are LGHNA and YNFKEQ. V was clipped by 8 bases and J by 0 bases; unmatched bases: 11. The CDR3 is 18 amino acids. For the CDR3, the DNA is TGTGCCAGCGACTCGGGACTAGCGGGGGGACCCCACTCCTACGAGCAGTACTTC. This translates into CASDSGLAGGPHSYEQYF.

The chain carries TRBV6-1 and TRBJ2-1; 9 bases line up with TRBD1. The CDR3 is 13 amino acids. V was pared by 6 bases and J by 4 bases, with 1 base of the junction left unmatched. Germline V gene lookup returns CDR1 MNHNS and CDR2 SASEGT. The DNA for the CDR3 is TGTGCCAGCAGGGACAGGGGATACAATGAGCAGTTCTTC. It specifies CASRDRGYNEQFF.

The rearrangement links TRBV15 to TRBJ2-7, with 12 nucleotides matching TRBD2. CDR3 length equals 16 residues. Germline CDR1 LNHNV, CDR2 YYDKDF (reference sequence). V was pared by 0 bases and J by 5 bases, with 5 bases of the junction left unmatched. Here the CDR3 reads CATSRDLAGGLHEQYF. The CDR3 DNA sequence: TGTGCCACCAGCAGAGATCTAGCGGGGGGGCTTCACGAGCAGTACTTC.